A selection of T cell receptor beta chains follows, all from one sample in a study of early T cells in non-severe SARS-CoV-2 infection. TCRdb ran MiXCR on the 5' RACE reads and lists one entry per CDR3 protein. Among 65,000 to 95,000 distinct CDR3 sequences listed, 7.5% to 10% were seen once. The sample taken for sequencing was whole blood. The receptors shown here come from an adult who was a healthcare worker with PCR-confirmed SARS-CoV-2 infection or an uninfected control (not recorded which). Both conserved end residues are part of each CDR3. The order of the fields is V gene, clone size, D gene, J gene, CDR3 DNA, CDR3 protein. A D gene is named only where the DNA matches it firmly. Rows give clone size only sometimes, using once, few, many, or a class for an expanded clone.

v_gene: TRBV20-1
abundance: .
d_gene: .
j_gene: TRBJ2-2
CDR3nt: TGCAGTGCTAGAAACACCGGGGAGCTGTTTTTT
CDR3aa: CSARNTGELFF

v_gene: TRBV12-3/TRBV12-4
abundance: many
d_gene: .
j_gene: TRBJ2-5
CDR3nt: TGTGCCAGCAGCTTTGGGGAGACCCAGTACTTC
CDR3aa: CASSFGETQYF

v_gene: TRBV20-1
abundance: few
d_gene: .
j_gene: TRBJ2-1
CDR3nt: TGCAGTGCTAGAGGGAGAAGCCGGCGGCTCTACAATGAGCAGTTCTTC
CDR3aa: CSARGRSRRLYNEQFF

v_gene: TRBV6-5
abundance: few
d_gene: .
j_gene: TRBJ1-2
CDR3nt: TGTGCCAGCAGTGACACAATTGGGGGCGGCTATGGCTACACCTTC
CDR3aa: CASSDTIGGGYGYTF

v_gene: TRBV28
abundance: .
d_gene: .
j_gene: TRBJ2-5
CDR3nt: TGTGCCAGCAGTTCCACAGGGAGGGAAGAGACCCAGTACTTC
CDR3aa: CASSSTGREETQYF

v_gene: TRBV27
abundance: .
d_gene: .
j_gene: TRBJ2-1
CDR3nt: TGTGCCAGCAGCCCGGAGGGTCCCTCCTACAATGAGCAGTTCTTC
CDR3aa: CASSPEGPSYNEQFF

v_gene: TRBV28
abundance: once
d_gene: TRBD2
j_gene: TRBJ2-5
CDR3nt: TGTGCCAGCGAACCACTAGCGCAAGAGACCCAGTACTTC
CDR3aa: CASEPLAQETQYF

v_gene: TRBV10-3
abundance: many
d_gene: TRBD2
j_gene: TRBJ2-7
CDR3nt: TGTGCCATAAGGGACTTAGCGGGAAGCTCCTACGAGCAGTACTTC
CDR3aa: CAIRDLAGSSYEQYF

v_gene: TRBV7-2
abundance: many
d_gene: .
j_gene: TRBJ2-3
CDR3nt: TGTGCCAGCAGCTTAGGAGGGTACACAGATACGCAGTATTTT
CDR3aa: CASSLGGYTDTQYF

v_gene: TRBV28
abundance: few
d_gene: .
j_gene: TRBJ1-1
CDR3nt: TGTGCCAGCAGTGGGGGGGCAGGGATGAACACTGAAGCTTTCTTT
CDR3aa: CASSGGAGMNTEAFF

v_gene: TRBV20-1
abundance: few
d_gene: .
j_gene: TRBJ2-7
CDR3nt: TGCAGTGCTAGACATCCAGCAATTACGGAGCAGTACTTC
CDR3aa: CSARHPAITEQYF

v_gene: TRBV13
abundance: many
d_gene: .
j_gene: TRBJ2-3
CDR3nt: TGTGCCAGCAGCGCAACCACAGATACGCAGTATTTT
CDR3aa: CASSATTDTQYF

v_gene: TRBV27
abundance: few
d_gene: .
j_gene: TRBJ2-6
CDR3nt: TGTGCCAGCAGCCCCAGCGGGCCACCTGATCTCTCTGGGGCCAACGTCCTGACTTTC
CDR3aa: CASSPSGPPDLSGANVLTF

v_gene: TRBV5-1
abundance: .
d_gene: .
j_gene: TRBJ1-5
CDR3nt: TGCGCCAGCAGCCCCTCGGGGAGCAATCAGCCCCAGCATTTT
CDR3aa: CASSPSGSNQPQHF

v_gene: TRBV24-1
abundance: many
d_gene: .
j_gene: TRBJ1-1
CDR3nt: TGTGCCACCAGTGATTTGCACCGGAGAGCTTTCTTT
CDR3aa: CATSDLHRRAFF

v_gene: TRBV30
abundance: .
d_gene: .
j_gene: TRBJ1-5
CDR3nt: TGTGCCTGGATTGGGCCTTTAGATCAGCCCCAGCATTTT
CDR3aa: CAWIGPLDQPQHF

v_gene: TRBV12-3/TRBV12-4
abundance: many
d_gene: TRBD2
j_gene: TRBJ2-6
CDR3nt: TGTGCCAGCAGTCCCGGGACTACGAACTCTGGGGCCAACGTCCTGACTTTC
CDR3aa: CASSPGTTNSGANVLTF

v_gene: TRBV5-1
abundance: .
d_gene: TRBD2
j_gene: TRBJ2-7
CDR3nt: TGCGCCAGCAGCTTGGGAGCGGGAGGTAGCTACGAGCAGTACTTC
CDR3aa: CASSLGAGGSYEQYF

v_gene: TRBV20-1
abundance: many
d_gene: TRBD2
j_gene: TRBJ2-5
CDR3nt: TGCAGTGCTTTGACTAGCGGAGAGACCCAGTACTTC
CDR3aa: CSALTSGETQYF

v_gene: TRBV28
abundance: many
d_gene: .
j_gene: TRBJ2-2
CDR3nt: TGTGCCAGCAGACAGGGAGCCGGGGAGCTGTTTTTT
CDR3aa: CASRQGAGELFF

v_gene: TRBV3-1
abundance: few
d_gene: TRBD2
j_gene: TRBJ2-7
CDR3nt: TGTGCCAGCAGCTCGCCGGGAGCGGGAGTTTTGTTGTCGTACGAGCAGTACTTC
CDR3aa: CASSSPGAGVLLSYEQYF

v_gene: TRBV9
abundance: .
d_gene: .
j_gene: TRBJ2-7
CDR3nt: TGTGCCAGCAGCGTAGGGCTGGGAGAGGGCTACGAGCAGTACTTC
CDR3aa: CASSVGLGEGYEQYF

v_gene: TRBV3-1
abundance: .
d_gene: .
j_gene: TRBJ1-1
CDR3nt: TGTGCCAACAACAAACTAGGGAACACTGAAGCTTTCTTT
CDR3aa: CANNKLGNTEAFF

v_gene: TRBV28
abundance: few
d_gene: .
j_gene: TRBJ2-7
CDR3nt: TGTGCCAGCAGTCCCCTAGCGTCTCGGTCCGAGCAGTACTTC
CDR3aa: CASSPLASRSEQYF

v_gene: TRBV4-2
abundance: .
d_gene: .
j_gene: TRBJ2-7
CDR3nt: TGTGCCAGCCCGGGGCCCCAAAGGGTTTTACCTTACGAGCAGTACTTC
CDR3aa: CASPGPQRVLPYEQYF

v_gene: TRBV7-6
abundance: .
d_gene: .
j_gene: TRBJ2-5
CDR3nt: TGTGCCAGCAGCTTAGCGTATCAGGGGAACTTAGGGGGTCAAGAGACCCAGTACTTC
CDR3aa: CASSLAYQGNLGGQETQYF

v_gene: TRBV29-1
abundance: .
d_gene: .
j_gene: TRBJ1-2
CDR3nt: TGCAGCGTTGGTAGGGTGGGCTATGGCTACACCTTC
CDR3aa: CSVGRVGYGYTF

v_gene: TRBV11-1
abundance: many
d_gene: TRBD2
j_gene: TRBJ2-7
CDR3nt: TGTGCCAGCAGCGCCCTTGGACTAGCGGGAGCCTACGAGCAGTACTTC
CDR3aa: CASSALGLAGAYEQYF

v_gene: TRBV27
abundance: .
d_gene: .
j_gene: TRBJ1-6
CDR3nt: TGTGCCAGCACTACCCCGGGGACCGGTTCACCCCTCCACTTT
CDR3aa: CASTTPGTGSPLHF

v_gene: TRBV20-1
abundance: many
d_gene: .
j_gene: TRBJ1-4
CDR3nt: TGCAGTGCTAGCGACGGAAACAACGAAAAACTGTTTTTT
CDR3aa: CSASDGNNEKLFF

v_gene: TRBV9
abundance: many
d_gene: .
j_gene: TRBJ2-1
CDR3nt: TGTGCCAGCAACACAGAGGGGACACCGTACAATGAGCAGTTCTTC
CDR3aa: CASNTEGTPYNEQFF

v_gene: TRBV28
abundance: .
d_gene: .
j_gene: TRBJ2-5
CDR3nt: TGTGCCAGCAGTTTAACAGGGCCCGCAGCCCAGTACTTC
CDR3aa: CASSLTGPAAQYF

v_gene: TRBV19
abundance: many
d_gene: TRBD1
j_gene: TRBJ2-3
CDR3nt: TGTGCCAGTAGAGAGGGGGCGCACACAGATACGCAGTATTTT
CDR3aa: CASREGAHTDTQYF

v_gene: TRBV18
abundance: many
d_gene: .
j_gene: TRBJ2-6
CDR3nt: TGTGCCAGCTCACCACCGGTGGGGCAAGCTGGGGCCAACGTCCTGACTTTC
CDR3aa: CASSPPVGQAGANVLTF

v_gene: TRBV14
abundance: .
d_gene: .
j_gene: TRBJ2-1
CDR3nt: TGTGCCAGCAGGGGCAGGGACTCCGCGAATGAGCAGTTCTTC
CDR3aa: CASRGRDSANEQFF

v_gene: TRBV28
abundance: many
d_gene: .
j_gene: TRBJ1-2
CDR3nt: TGTGCCACCGAAAGGGCCGCGGGCGGCTACACCTTC
CDR3aa: CATERAAGGYTF

v_gene: TRBV10-3
abundance: .
d_gene: TRBD1
j_gene: TRBJ2-5
CDR3nt: TGTGCCATCCGAGGACAGGCCCAAGAGACCCAGTACTTC
CDR3aa: CAIRGQAQETQYF

v_gene: TRBV28
abundance: many
d_gene: .
j_gene: TRBJ1-2
CDR3nt: TGTGCCAGCAGTTTAAATTTCGTCGGCTACACCTTC
CDR3aa: CASSLNFVGYTF

v_gene: TRBV6-6
abundance: few
d_gene: TRBD2
j_gene: TRBJ2-7
CDR3nt: TGTGCCAGCAGTTACTCGTTTAGCGGGACCACCTACGAGCAGTACTTC
CDR3aa: CASSYSFSGTTYEQYF

v_gene: TRBV18
abundance: .
d_gene: .
j_gene: TRBJ1-5
CDR3nt: TGTGCCAGCTCACCGGACACAGGAAGAAATCAGCCCCAGCATTTT
CDR3aa: CASSPDTGRNQPQHF

v_gene: TRBV7-2
abundance: .
d_gene: .
j_gene: TRBJ2-2
CDR3nt: TGTGCCAGCAGCTGGGACCACAACACCGGGGAGCTGTTTTTT
CDR3aa: CASSWDHNTGELFF

v_gene: TRBV2
abundance: .
d_gene: TRBD1
j_gene: TRBJ1-4
CDR3nt: TGTGCCAGTAAGACCGGACAGGGGATGGAAAAACTGTTTTTT
CDR3aa: CASKTGQGMEKLFF

v_gene: TRBV27
abundance: many
d_gene: .
j_gene: TRBJ2-2
CDR3nt: TGTGCCAGCAGTTTCGGGACTCCTTTTTCGGGCCGGGAGCTGTTTTTT
CDR3aa: CASSFGTPFSGRELFF

v_gene: TRBV9
abundance: many
d_gene: TRBD1
j_gene: TRBJ1-1
CDR3nt: TGTGCCAGCAGCGTAGGTCCCGGGACAGGGTTGAGTGGCAACACTGAAGCTTTCTTT
CDR3aa: CASSVGPGTGLSGNTEAFF

v_gene: TRBV29-1
abundance: many
d_gene: TRBD2
j_gene: TRBJ2-2
CDR3nt: TGCAGCGTTGGCGGGAGGTACGCCGGGGAGCTGTTTTTT
CDR3aa: CSVGGRYAGELFF

v_gene: TRBV6-5
abundance: many
d_gene: TRBD1
j_gene: TRBJ2-5
CDR3nt: TGTGCCAGCAGTTACTCGACAGGGGGCACACAAGAGACCCAGTACTTC
CDR3aa: CASSYSTGGTQETQYF

v_gene: TRBV29-1
abundance: .
d_gene: TRBD2
j_gene: TRBJ2-3
CDR3nt: TGCAGCGTTGTGCTAGCGGGATTCCCCACAGATACGCAGTATTTT
CDR3aa: CSVVLAGFPTDTQYF

v_gene: TRBV28
abundance: .
d_gene: .
j_gene: TRBJ2-2
CDR3nt: TGTGCCAGCAGAACGGGGACCGGGGAGCTGTTTTTT
CDR3aa: CASRTGTGELFF